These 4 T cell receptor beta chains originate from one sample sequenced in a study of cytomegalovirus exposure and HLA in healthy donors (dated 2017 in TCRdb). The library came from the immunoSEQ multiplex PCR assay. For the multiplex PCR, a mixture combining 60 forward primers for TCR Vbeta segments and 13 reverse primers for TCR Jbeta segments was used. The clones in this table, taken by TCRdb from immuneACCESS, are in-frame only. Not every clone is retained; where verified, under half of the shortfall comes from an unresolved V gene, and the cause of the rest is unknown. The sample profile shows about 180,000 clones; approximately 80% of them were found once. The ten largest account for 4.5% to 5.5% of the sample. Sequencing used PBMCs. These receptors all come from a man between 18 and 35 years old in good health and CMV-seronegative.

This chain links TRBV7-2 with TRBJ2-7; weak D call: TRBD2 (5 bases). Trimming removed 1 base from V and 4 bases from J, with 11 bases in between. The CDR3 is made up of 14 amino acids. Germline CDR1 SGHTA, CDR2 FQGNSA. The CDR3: CASSLGRGYYEQYF. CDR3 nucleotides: TGTGCCAGCAGCTTAGGTCGGGGATATTACGAGCAGTACTTC.

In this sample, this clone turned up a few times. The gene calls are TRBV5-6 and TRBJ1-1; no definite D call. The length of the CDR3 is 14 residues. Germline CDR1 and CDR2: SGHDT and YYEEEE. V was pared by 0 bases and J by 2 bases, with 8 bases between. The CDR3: CASSLVGRNTEAFF. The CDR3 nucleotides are TGTGCCAGCAGCTTGGTCGGTCGAAACACTGAAGCTTTCTTT.

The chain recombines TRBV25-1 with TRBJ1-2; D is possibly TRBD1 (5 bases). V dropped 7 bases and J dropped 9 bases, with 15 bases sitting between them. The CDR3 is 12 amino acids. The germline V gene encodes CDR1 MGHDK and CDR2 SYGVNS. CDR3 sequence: CASTRRGESYTF. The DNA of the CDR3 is TGTGCCAGCACCAGACGGGGGGAGAGCTACACCTTC.

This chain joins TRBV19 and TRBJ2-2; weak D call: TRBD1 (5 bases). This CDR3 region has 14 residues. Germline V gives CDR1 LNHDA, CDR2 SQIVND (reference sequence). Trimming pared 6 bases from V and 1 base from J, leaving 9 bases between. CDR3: CASRGAWNTGELFF. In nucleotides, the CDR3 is TGTGCCAGTAGAGGGGCCTGGAACACCGGGGAGCTGTTTTTT.